This T cell receptor (beta chain) was recorded in a study of blood T cell repertoires in COVID-19. The germline V gene encodes CDR1 SGHNT and CDR2 YYREEE (reference sequence). CDR3 length: 12 amino acids. V was trimmed by 5 bases and J by 1 base, leaving 6 bases between them. TCRdb keeps only in-frame clones here, not all; method: immunoSEQ multiplex PCR. The sample lists about 240,000 clones; approximately 86% were seen once. Material: PBMCs or T cells enriched from blood (not recorded which). The chain employs TRBV5-4 and TRBJ1-1; D unresolved. This TCR was recovered from a woman in her thirties with acute COVID-19. CDR3 DNA: TGTGCCAGCAGTCGGGGGAACACTGAAGCTTTCTTT. This translates into CASSRGNTEAFF.